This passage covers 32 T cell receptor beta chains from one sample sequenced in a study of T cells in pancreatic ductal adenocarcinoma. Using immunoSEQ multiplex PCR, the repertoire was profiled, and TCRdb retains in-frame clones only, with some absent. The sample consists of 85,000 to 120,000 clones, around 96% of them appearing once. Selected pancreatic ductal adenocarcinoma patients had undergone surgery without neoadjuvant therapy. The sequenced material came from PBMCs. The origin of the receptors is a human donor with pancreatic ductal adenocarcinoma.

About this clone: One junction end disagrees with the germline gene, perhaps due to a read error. This CDR3 reads CASSPDPRTSGDF. CDR3 coding DNA: TGTGCCAGCAGTCCAGACCCCCGGACTAGCGGGGACTTC. The V and J genes are TRBV6-5 and TRBJ2-7, with 12 bases that match TRBD2. Germline lookup yields CDR1 MNHEY and CDR2 SVGAGI. This CDR3 has 13 amino acids.

DNA of the CDR3: TGCGCCAGCAGCTTGGTGACTAGCGAGGGTGAGCAGTTCTTC. It encodes CASSLVTSEGEQFF. This chain connects TRBV5-1 to TRBJ2-1, with 8 bases identical to TRBD2. The ends lost 0 bases at V and 9 bases at J; junction bases unmatched: 5. Germline CDR1 SGHRS, CDR2 YFSETQ. CDR3 length: 14 amino acids.

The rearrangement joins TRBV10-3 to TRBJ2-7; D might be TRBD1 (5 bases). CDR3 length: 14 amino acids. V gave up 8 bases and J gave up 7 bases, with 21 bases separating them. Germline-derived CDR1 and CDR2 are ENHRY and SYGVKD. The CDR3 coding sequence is TGTGCCATCGCCGCCCAGGGTTTTCCTGGTGAGCAGTACTTC. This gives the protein CAIAAQGFPGEQYF.

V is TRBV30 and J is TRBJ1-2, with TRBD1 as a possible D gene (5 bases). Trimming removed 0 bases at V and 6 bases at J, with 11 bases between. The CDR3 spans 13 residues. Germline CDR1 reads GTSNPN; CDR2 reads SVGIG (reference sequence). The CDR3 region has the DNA TGTGCCTGGAGTGTAGCGGGGGGGAATGGCTACACCTTC. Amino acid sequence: CAWSVAGGNGYTF.

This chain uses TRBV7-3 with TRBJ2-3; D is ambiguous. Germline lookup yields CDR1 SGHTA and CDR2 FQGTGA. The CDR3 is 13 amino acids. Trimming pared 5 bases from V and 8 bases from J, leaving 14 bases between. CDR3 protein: CASSQNEWFTQYF. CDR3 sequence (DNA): TGTGCCAGCAGCCAAAACGAGTGGTTTACGCAGTATTTT. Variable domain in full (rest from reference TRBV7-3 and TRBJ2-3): GAGVSQTPSNKVTEKGKYVELRCDPISGHTALYWYRQSLGQGPEFLIYFQGTGAADDSGLPNDRFFAVRPEGSVSTLKIQRTERGDSAVYLCASSQNEWFTQYFGPGTRLTVL.

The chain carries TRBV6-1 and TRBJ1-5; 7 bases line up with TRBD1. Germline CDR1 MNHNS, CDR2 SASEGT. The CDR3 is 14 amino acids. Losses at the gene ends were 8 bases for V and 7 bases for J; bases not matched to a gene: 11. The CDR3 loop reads CASVGTGEWQPQHF. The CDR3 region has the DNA TGTGCCAGCGTCGGTACAGGGGAGTGGCAGCCCCAGCATTTT.

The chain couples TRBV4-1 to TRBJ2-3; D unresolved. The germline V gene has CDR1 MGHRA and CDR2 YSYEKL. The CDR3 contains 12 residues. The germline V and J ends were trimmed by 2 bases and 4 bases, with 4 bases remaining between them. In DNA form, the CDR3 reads TGCGCCAGCAGCCAACCCTCAGATACGCAGTATTTT. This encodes CASSQPSDTQYF.

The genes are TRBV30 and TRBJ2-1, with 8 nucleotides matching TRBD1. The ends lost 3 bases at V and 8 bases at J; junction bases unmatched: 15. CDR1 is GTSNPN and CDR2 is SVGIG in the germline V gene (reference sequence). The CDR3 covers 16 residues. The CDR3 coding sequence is TGTGCCTGGAGCCCACTCCGGGACAGGCTTTTCTATGAGCAGTTCTTC. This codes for CAWSPLRDRLFYEQFF.

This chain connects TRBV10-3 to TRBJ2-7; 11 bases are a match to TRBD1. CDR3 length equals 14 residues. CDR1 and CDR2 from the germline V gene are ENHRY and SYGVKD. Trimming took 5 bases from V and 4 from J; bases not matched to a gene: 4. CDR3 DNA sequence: TGTGCCATCAGTCCGGGACAGGGGGGGTACGAGCAGTACTTC. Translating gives CAISPGQGGYEQYF.

The CDR3 nucleotides read TGTGCCAGCAGCTTTGGGACAACCTACGAGCAGTACTTC. Its translation is CASSFGTTYEQYF. This chain uses TRBV7-9 with TRBJ2-7; a weak D match, TRBD1 (6 bases). Per germline, CDR1 SEHNR and CDR2 FQNEAQ (reference sequence). The CDR3 is made up of 13 amino acids. V was clipped by 3 bases and J by 2 bases, with 8 bases between them.

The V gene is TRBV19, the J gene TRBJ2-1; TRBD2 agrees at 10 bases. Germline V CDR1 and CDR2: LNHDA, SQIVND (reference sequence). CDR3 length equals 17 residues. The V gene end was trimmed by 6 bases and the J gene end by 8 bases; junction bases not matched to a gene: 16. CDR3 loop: CASSHRDSGRVSHEQFF. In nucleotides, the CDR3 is TGTGCCAGTAGCCACAGGGACAGCGGGAGGGTAAGTCATGAGCAGTTCTTC. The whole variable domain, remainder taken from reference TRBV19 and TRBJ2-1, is DGGITQSPKYLFRKEGQNVTLSCEQNLNHDAMYWYRQDPGQGLRLIYYSQIVNDFQKGDIAEGYSVSREKKESFPLTVTSAQKNPTAFYLCASSHRDSGRVSHEQFFGPGTRLTVL.

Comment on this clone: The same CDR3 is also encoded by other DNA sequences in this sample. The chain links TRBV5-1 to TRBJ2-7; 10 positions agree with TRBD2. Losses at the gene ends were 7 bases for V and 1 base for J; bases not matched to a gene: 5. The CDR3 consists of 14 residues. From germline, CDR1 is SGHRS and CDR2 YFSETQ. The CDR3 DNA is TGCGCCAGCTCGAGGACTAGCGGTTCCTACGAGCAGTACTTC. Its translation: CASSRTSGSYEQYF.

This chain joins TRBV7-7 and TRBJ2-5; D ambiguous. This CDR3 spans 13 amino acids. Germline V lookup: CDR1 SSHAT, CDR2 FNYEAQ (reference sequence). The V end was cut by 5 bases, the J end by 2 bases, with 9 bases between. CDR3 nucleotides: TGTGCCAGCAGCCCCCGGTCGCAAGAGACCCAGTACTTC. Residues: CASSPRSQETQYF. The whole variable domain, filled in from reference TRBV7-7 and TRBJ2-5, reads GAGVSQSPRYKVTKRGQDVTLRCDPISSHATLYWYQQALGQGPEFLTYFNYEAQPDKSGLPSDRFSAERPEGSISTLTIQRTEQRDSAMYRCASSPRSQETQYFGPGTRLLVL.

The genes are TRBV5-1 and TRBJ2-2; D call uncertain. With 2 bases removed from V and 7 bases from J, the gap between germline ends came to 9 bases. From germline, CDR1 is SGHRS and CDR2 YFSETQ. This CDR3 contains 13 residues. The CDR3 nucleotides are TGCGCCAGCAGCTTCAACAGAGACGGGGAGCTGTTTTTT. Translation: CASSFNRDGELFF.

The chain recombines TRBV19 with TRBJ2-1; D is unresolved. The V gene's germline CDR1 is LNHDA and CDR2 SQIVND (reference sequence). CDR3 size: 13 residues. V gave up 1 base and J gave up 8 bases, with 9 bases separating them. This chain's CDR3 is CASSIVSFHEQFF. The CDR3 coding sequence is TGTGCCAGTAGTATAGTTAGCTTTCATGAGCAGTTCTTC.

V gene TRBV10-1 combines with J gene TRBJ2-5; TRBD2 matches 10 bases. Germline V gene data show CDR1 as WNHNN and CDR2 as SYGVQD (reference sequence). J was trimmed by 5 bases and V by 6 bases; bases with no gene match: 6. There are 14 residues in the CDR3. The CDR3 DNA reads TGCGCCAGCAGCTCCGGGACTAGCGACGAGACCCAGTACTTC. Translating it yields CASSSGTSDETQYF.

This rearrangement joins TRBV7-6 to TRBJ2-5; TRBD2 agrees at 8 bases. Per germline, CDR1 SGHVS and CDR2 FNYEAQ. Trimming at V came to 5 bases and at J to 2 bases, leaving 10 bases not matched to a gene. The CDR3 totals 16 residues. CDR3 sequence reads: CASSVGVAGTQETQYF. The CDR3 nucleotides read TGTGCCAGCAGCGTGGGGGTAGCGGGGACTCAAGAGACCCAGTACTTC.

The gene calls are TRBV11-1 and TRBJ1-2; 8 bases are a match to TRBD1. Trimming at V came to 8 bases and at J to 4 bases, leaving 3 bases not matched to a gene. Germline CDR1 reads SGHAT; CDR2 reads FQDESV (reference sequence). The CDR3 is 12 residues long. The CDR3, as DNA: TGTGCCAGCGGACAGGGAGTCTATGGCTACACCTTC. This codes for CASGQGVYGYTF. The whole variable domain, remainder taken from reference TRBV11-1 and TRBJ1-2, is EAEVAQSPRYKITEKSQAVAFWCDPISGHATLYWYRQILGQGPELLVQFQDESVVDDSQLPKDRFSAERLKGVDSTLKIQPAELGDSAMYLCASGQGVYGYTFGSGTRLTVV.

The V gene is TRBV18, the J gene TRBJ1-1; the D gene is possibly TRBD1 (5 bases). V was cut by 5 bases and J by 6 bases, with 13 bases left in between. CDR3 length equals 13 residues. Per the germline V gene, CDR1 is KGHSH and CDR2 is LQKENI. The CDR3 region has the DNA TGTGCCAGCTCAGCGGAGGGGTGGGCTGAAGCTTTCTTT. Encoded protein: CASSAEGWAEAFF.

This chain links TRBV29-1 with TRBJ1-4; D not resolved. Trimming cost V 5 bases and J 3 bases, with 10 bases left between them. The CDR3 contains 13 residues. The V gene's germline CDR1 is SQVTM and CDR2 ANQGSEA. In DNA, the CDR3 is TGCAGCGTTTTCGGGGTGGCTAATGAAAAACTGTTTTTT. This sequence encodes CSVFGVANEKLFF.

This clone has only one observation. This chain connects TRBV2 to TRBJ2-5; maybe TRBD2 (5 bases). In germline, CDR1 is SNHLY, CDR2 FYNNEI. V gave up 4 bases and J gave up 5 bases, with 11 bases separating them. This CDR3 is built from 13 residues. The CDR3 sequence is CASSGTSLETQYF. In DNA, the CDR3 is TGTGCCAGCAGTGGTACTAGTCTGGAGACCCAGTACTTC.

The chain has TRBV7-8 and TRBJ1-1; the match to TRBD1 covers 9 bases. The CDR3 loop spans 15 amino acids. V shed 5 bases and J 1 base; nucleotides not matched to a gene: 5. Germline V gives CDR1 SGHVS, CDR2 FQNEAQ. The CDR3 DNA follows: TGTGCCAGCAGCATAGGGACAGGGTGGAACACTGAAGCTTTCTTT. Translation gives CASSIGTGWNTEAFF.

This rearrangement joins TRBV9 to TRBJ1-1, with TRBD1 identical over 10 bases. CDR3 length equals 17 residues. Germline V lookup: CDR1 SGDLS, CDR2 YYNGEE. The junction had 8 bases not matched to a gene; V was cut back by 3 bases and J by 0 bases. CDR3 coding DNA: TGTGCCAGCAGCGCCTTTGGGACAGGGGCCCTGAACACTGAAGCTTTCTTT. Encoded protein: CASSAFGTGALNTEAFF.

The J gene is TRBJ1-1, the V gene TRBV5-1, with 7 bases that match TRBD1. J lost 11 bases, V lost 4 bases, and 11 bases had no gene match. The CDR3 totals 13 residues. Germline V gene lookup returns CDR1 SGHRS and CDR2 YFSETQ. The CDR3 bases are TGCGCCAGCAGCCACGGGCAGGGGGTCGTCGCTTTCTTT. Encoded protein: CASSHGQGVVAFF.

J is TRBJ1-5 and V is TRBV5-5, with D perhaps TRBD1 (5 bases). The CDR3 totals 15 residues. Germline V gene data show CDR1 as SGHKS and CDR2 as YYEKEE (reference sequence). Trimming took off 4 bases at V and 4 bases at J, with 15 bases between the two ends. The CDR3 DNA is TGTGCCAGCAGCGGTACCGGGACTCCGAATCAGCCCCAGCATTTT. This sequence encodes CASSGTGTPNQPQHF.

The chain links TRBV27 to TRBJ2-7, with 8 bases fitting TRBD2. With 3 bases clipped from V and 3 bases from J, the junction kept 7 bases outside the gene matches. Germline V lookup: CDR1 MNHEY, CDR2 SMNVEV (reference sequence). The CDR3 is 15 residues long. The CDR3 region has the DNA TGTGCCAGCAGTTTCGTAAGCGGGAGTGGCTACGAGCAGTACTTC. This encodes CASSFVSGSGYEQYF.

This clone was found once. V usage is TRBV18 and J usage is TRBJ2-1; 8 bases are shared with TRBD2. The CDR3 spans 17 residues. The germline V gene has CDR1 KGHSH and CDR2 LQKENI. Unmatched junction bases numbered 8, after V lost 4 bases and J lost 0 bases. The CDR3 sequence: CASSQSGSGLSYNEQFF. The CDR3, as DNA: TGTGCCAGCTCACAAAGCGGGAGTGGCCTCTCCTACAATGAGCAGTTCTTC.

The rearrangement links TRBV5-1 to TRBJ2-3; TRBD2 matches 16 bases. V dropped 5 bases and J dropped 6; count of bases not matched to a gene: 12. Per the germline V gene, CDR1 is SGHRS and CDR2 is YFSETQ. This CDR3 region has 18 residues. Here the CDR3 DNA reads TGCGCCAGCAGAGCCCAACCGGGACTAGCGGGAGGGGGTGATACGCAGTATTTT. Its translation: CASRAQPGLAGGGDTQYF.

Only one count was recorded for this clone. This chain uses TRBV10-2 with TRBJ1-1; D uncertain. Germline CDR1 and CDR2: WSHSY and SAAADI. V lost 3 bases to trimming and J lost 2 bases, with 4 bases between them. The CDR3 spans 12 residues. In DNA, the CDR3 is TGCGCCAGCAGTGAAGCTAACACTGAAGCTTTCTTT. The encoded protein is CASSEANTEAFF.

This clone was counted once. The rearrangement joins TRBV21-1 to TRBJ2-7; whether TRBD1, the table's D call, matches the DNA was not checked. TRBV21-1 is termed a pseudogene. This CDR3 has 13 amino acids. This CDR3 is CASSKEGVHEQYF. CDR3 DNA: TGTGCCAGCAGCAAAGAAGGGGTCCACGAGCAGTACTTC.

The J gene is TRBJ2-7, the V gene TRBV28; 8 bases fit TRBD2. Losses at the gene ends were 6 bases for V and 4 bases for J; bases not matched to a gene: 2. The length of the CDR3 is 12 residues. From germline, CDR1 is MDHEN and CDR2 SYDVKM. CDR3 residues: CASRLAGYEQYF. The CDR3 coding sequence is TGTGCCAGCAGGCTAGCGGGTTACGAGCAGTACTTC.

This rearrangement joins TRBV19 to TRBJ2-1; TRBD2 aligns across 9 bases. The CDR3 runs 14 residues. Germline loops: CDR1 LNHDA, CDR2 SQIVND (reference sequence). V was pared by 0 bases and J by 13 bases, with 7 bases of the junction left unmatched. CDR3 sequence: CASSIDTGTSFQFF. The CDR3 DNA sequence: TGTGCCAGTAGTATAGATACTGGGACTAGCTTTCAGTTCTTC. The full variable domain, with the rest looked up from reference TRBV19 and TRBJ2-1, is DGGITQSPKYLFRKEGQNVTLSCEQNLNHDAMYWYRQDPGQGLRLIYYSQIVNDFQKGDIAEGYSVSREKKESFPLTVTSAQKNPTAFYLCASSIDTGTSFQFFGPGTRLTVL.